Detailed here is one T cell receptor (beta chain). Its antigen is not known. The PCR was carried out with 60 Vbeta primers and 13 Jbeta primers. Original handling: Unique TCR beta chains totaled roughly 81 million in a later count, with approximately 11 million of them shared. The method was immunoSEQ multiplex PCR; TCRdb's version includes in-frame clones alone and lacks a portion of them. V, J and clone size reflect that table, while D and trimming were determined from the DNA. This table holds roughly 130,000 clones, more than 80% found once. Per the germline V gene, CDR1 is LNHDA and CDR2 is SQIVND (reference sequence). The J segment lost 2 bases and the V segment lost 4 bases, leaving 16 bases of the junction unmatched. CDR3 length: 20 residues. This record belongs to a study of cytomegalovirus exposure and HLA in healthy donors. The overall study: Assignment to the Caucasian-associated ancestry cluster applied to around 80% of the approximately 360 genotyped donors. Points from the study as a whole: The authors confirmed in vitro that three CMV-associated chains were specific for CMV antigens. A later analysis reportedly found that, within productive TCRs, an Asian-associated ancestry cluster had fewer N-insertions than the mean observed across the roughly 690 donors.

The chain uses TRBV19 and TRBJ2-2, with 10 nucleotides matching TRBD1. This sequence originates from a man aged 25 to 45 in good health and CMV-seronegative. Sequencing used PBMCs. CDR3 region: CASSTYLGQGPSINTGELFF. The DNA of the CDR3 is TGTGCCAGTAGTACCTACCTGGGACAGGGGCCCTCTATTAACACCGGGGAGCTGTTTTTT.